This is a list of T cell receptor beta chains from one sample in a study of regulatory T cells in long-lasting Graves disease. TCRdb ran MiXCR on the multiplex PCR reads and lists one entry per CDR3 protein. This sample has about 400,000 distinct CDR3 sequences, with about a fifth found just once. The sample consisted of peripheral blood mononuclear cells (PBMCs), taken when the disease was refractory, from a patient treated with antithyroid drugs. These receptors were taken from a female donor with Graves disease. The CDR3 runs from the conserved cysteine through the conserved F or W. A D gene is named only where the DNA matches it firmly. Clone size is stated in some rows and not others, as once, few, many or a class when expanded.

v_gene	j_gene	d_gene	abundance	CDR3nt	CDR3aa
TRBV2	TRBJ2-7	-	few	TGTGCCAGCTGTGATACACCCCAGGGGCTTTTTGCGGTTGCCTTATACGGGCAGTACTTC	CASCDTPQGLFAVALYGQYF
TRBV28	TRBJ2-5	-	many	TGTGCCAGCACTCCCGGGCAGGGATCGTGGGGGACCCAGTACTTC	CASTPGQGSWGTQYF
TRBV2	TRBJ2-5	TRBD2	many	TGTGCCAGCAGTGGTGTTGGACTAGCGGATCAAGAGACCCAGTACTTC	CASSGVGLADQETQYF
TRBV20-1	TRBJ2-7	-	few	TGCAGTGCTACCCGGGACCTATACGAGCAGTACTTC	CSATRDLYEQYF
TRBV6-6	TRBJ2-5	-	-	TGTGCCAGCAGTTACTCGGCGGGCACCCCCGAAGAGACCCAGTACTTC	CASSYSAGTPEETQYF
TRBV20-1	TRBJ2-1	-	few	TGCAGTGCTAGTAGGTATGAGCAGTTCTTC	CSASRYEQFF
TRBV6-6	TRBJ2-7	-	-	TGTGCCAGCAGTTACTCGGTTCCAGGCCCGAGCTCCTACGAGCAGTACTTC	CASSYSVPGPSSYEQYF
TRBV6-1	TRBJ2-1	TRBD1	-	TGTGCCACCCGATCCGGGACAGGGCGGAATGAGCAGTTCTTC	CATRSGTGRNEQFF
TRBV6-1	TRBJ1-1	-	few	TGTGCCAGCACTACCCCGGGACCTGAAGCTTTCTTT	CASTTPGPEAFF
TRBV18	TRBJ2-7	-	few	TGTGCCAGCTCACCACATTCCGGGCCCCGAACCGAGCAGTACTTC	CASSPHSGPRTEQYF
TRBV4-3	TRBJ1-1	-	-	TGCGCCAGCAGCCAAGACGGATTAGGGGAAACTGAAGCTTTCTTT	CASSQDGLGETEAFF
TRBV27	TRBJ2-5	TRBD2	-	TGTGCCAGCAGTTACACCGGGACTAGCTGGGAGACCCAGTACTTC	CASSYTGTSWETQYF
TRBV11-2	TRBJ2-6	-	many	TGTGCCAGCAGTCAGTTGAGGGACGGGGCCAACGTCCTGACTTTC	CASSQLRDGANVLTF
TRBV9	TRBJ1-1	TRBD1	-	TGTGCCAGCAGCGTCGGGGGGACAGGGAATGGTGAAGCTTTCTTT	CASSVGGTGNGEAFF
TRBV29-1	TRBJ2-7	-	-	TGCAGCGTTGGACCCACTTCCTACGAGCAGTACTTC	CSVGPTSYEQYF
TRBV12-3/TRBV12-4	TRBJ1-2	TRBD1	many	TGCGCCAGCAGCTTGCTTGGACAGGGCTATGGCTACACCTTC	CASSLLGQGYGYTF
TRBV4-1	TRBJ1-2	TRBD1	few	TGCGCCAGCAGCCAAGATTGGGGACAGGACTATGGCTACACCTTC	CASSQDWGQDYGYTF
TRBV6-1	TRBJ1-5	TRBD1	few	TGTGCCAGCAGTGTCGGCGGACAGGCAAATCAGCCCCAGCATTTT	CASSVGGQANQPQHF
TRBV12-3/TRBV12-4	TRBJ2-5	-	few	TGTGCCAGCAGTTCGGCTAGCGAACAAGAGACCCAGTACTTC	CASSSASEQETQYF
TRBV11-2	TRBJ2-6	-	-	TGTGCCAGCAGCTTACACCGCGGGCCACCTTCTGGGGCCAACGTCCTGACTTTC	CASSLHRGPPSGANVLTF
TRBV3-1	TRBJ1-5	-	many	TGTGCCAGCAGCCAAGATCTTCAGGGAGGGCAGCCCCAGCATTTT	CASSQDLQGGQPQHF
TRBV15	TRBJ1-5	TRBD1	-	TGTGCCACCAGCAGAAAAAAACAGGGGGCTTACAATCAGCCCCAGCATTTT	CATSRKKQGAYNQPQHF
TRBV2	TRBJ2-2	-	-	TGTGCCAGCAGTCGGACACAGGGGGAGCTGTTTTTT	CASSRTQGELFF
TRBV20-1	TRBJ2-7	-	many	TGCAGTGCTAGAGATTCTCTAGCGTTCGTAAGCGAGCAGTACTTC	CSARDSLAFVSEQYF
TRBV25-1	TRBJ1-1	-	few	TGTGCCAGCAGAACGTCGGGCTCTGAAGCTTTCTTT	CASRTSGSEAFF
TRBV20-1	TRBJ2-5	-	-	TGCAGTGCTTGGGACTCGCGGGGAGGGACCCAGTACTTC	CSAWDSRGGTQYF
TRBV28	TRBJ1-1	-	many	TGTGCCAGCAGTTTAGGGGGGGGGAAAGCTTTCTTT	CASSLGGGKAFF
TRBV30	TRBJ2-7	TRBD2	-	TGTGCCTGGAGGCCCCCTACGGGACTAGCGGGATTCAGCTCCTACGAGCAGTACTTC	CAWRPPTGLAGFSSYEQYF
TRBV5-1	TRBJ1-1	-	few	TGCGCCAGCAGCTTGGAAGGACTTTTATACACTGAAGCTTTCTTT	CASSLEGLLYTEAFF
TRBV27	TRBJ2-2	-	few	TGTGCCAGCAGTTCGGGTCTTCGTGCTTCTCCCGGGGAGCTGTTTTTT	CASSSGLRASPGELFF
TRBV20-1	TRBJ2-7	TRBD1	few	TGCAGTGCTAGAGATCGGGACAGGGGGCCCTACGAGCAGTACTTC	CSARDRDRGPYEQYF
TRBV11-2	TRBJ2-7	TRBD2	many	TGTGCCAGCAGCCTAGGTAGCGGGAGTTACGAGCAGTACTTC	CASSLGSGSYEQYF